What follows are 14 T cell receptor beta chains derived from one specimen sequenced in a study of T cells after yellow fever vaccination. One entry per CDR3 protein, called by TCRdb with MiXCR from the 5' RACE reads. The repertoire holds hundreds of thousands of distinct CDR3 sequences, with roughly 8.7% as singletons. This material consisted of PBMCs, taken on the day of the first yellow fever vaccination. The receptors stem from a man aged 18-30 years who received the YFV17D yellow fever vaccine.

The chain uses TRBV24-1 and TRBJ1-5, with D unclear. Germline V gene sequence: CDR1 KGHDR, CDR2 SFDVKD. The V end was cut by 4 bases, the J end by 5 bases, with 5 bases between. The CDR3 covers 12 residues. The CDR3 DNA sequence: TGTGCCACCAGTGAGGTCGATCAGCCCCAGCATTTT. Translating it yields CATSEVDQPQHF.

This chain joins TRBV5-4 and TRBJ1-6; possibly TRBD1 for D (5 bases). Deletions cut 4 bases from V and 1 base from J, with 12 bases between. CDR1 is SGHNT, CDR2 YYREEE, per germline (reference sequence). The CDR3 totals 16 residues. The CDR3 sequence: CASSRGPASYNSPLHF. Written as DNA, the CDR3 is TGTGCCAGCAGCAGGGGACCGGCGTCCTATAATTCACCCCTCCACTTT.

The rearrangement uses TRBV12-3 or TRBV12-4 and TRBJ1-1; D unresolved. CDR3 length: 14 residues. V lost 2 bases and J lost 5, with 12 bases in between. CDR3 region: CASSLRPEGTEAFF. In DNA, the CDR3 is TGTGCCAGCAGTTTACGGCCCGAAGGGACTGAAGCTTTCTTT.

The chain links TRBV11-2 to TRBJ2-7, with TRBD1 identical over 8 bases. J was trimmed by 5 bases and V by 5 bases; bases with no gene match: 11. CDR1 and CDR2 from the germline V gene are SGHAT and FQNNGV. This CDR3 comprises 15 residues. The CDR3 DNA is TGTGCCAGCAGCGCATTCGGACAGGGAGGCAACGAGCAGTACTTC. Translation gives CASSAFGQGGNEQYF.

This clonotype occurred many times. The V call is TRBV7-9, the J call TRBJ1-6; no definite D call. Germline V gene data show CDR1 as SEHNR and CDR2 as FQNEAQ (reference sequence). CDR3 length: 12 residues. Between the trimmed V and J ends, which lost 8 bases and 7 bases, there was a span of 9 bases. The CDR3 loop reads CASARGNSPLHF. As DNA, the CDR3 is TGTGCCAGCGCTCGAGGGAATTCACCCCTCCACTTT.

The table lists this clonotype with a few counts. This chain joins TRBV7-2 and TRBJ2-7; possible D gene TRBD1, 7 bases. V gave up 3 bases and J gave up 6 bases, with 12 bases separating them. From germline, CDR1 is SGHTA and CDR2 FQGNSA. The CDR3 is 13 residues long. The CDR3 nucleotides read TGTGCCAGCAGCTTGCGACAGGGAGGCGAGCAGTACTTC. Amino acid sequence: CASSLRQGGEQYF.

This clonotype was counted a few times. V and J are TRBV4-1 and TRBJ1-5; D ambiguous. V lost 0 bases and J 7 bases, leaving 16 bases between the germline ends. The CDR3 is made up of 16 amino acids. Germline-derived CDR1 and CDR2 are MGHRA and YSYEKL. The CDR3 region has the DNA TGCGCCAGCAGCCAAGATGGCCAAATCGCTTACCAGCCCCAGCATTTT. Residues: CASSQDGQIAYQPQHF.

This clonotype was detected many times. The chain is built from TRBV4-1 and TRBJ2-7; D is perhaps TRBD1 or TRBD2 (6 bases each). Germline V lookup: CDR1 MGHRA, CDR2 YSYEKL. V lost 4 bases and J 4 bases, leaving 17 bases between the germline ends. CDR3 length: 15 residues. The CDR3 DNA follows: TGCGCCAGCAGCCTTCGTGAGGGGGGTCGGTACGAGCAGTACGTC. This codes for CASSLREGGRYEQYV.

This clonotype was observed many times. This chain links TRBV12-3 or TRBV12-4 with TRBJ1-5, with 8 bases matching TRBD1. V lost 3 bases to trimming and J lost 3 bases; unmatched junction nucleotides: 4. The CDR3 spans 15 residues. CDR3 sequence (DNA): TGTGCCAGCAGTTTTGGACAGGGACTCAATCAGCCCCAGCATTTT. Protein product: CASSFGQGLNQPQHF.

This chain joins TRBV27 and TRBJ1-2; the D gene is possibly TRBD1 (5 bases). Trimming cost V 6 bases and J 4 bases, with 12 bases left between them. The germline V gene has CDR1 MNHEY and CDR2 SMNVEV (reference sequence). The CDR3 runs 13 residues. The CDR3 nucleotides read TGTGCCAGCAGGCAGGGTTTTAGCTATGGCTACACCTTC. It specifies CASRQGFSYGYTF.

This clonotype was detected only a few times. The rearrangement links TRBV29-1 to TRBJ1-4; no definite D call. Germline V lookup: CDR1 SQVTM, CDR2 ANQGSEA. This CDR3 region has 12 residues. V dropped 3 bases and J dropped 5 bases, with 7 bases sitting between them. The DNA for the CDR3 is TGCAGCGTTGAGGGGATAAATGAAAAACTGTTTTTT. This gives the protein CSVEGINEKLFF.

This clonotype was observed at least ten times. CDR3 in amino acids: CASSFPGTPRTVSTDTQYF. The DNA of the CDR3 is TGTGCCAGCAGCTTCCCCGGGACGCCGAGGACTGTTAGCACAGATACGCAGTATTTT. This rearrangement joins TRBV7-8 to TRBJ2-3; D is perhaps TRBD1 or TRBD2 (5 bases each). Germline V gene sequence: CDR1 SGHVS, CDR2 FQNEAQ. The V gene lost 3 bases and the J gene lost 0 bases, with 22 bases spanning the gap. This CDR3 has 19 amino acids.

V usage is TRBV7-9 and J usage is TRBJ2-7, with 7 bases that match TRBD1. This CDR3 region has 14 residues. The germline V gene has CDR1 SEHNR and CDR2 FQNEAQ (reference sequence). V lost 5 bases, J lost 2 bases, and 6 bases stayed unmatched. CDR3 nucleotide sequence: TGTGCCAGCAGCCCCGAGACAGGGACCTACGAGCAGTACTTC. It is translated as CASSPETGTYEQYF.

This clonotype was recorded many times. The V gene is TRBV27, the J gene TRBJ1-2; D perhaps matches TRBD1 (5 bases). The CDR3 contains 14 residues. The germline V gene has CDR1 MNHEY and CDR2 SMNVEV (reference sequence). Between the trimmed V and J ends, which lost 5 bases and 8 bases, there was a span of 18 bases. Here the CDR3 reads CASSVGGPWDGYTF. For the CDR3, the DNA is TGTGCCAGCAGTGTTGGAGGACCCTGGGACGGCTACACCTTC.